This T cell receptor (beta chain) appears in the sequencing data of a study of T-cell reconstitution after alpha-beta-depleted transplantation in children. This sample's TCRbeta library carried unique molecular identifier barcodes. Via MiXCR, TCRdb re-called the PCR reads, giving one row per CDR3 protein. Of roughly 220,000 distinct CDR3 sequences in the sample, around 8.4% are singletons; the top ten hold 35% to 40%. This clonotype was seen ten or more times. The CDR3 is 10 residues long. The germline gives CDR1 SGHAT, CDR2 FQNNGV. Trimming removed 3 bases at V and 8 bases at J, with 2 bases between.

Sequencing was performed on PBMCs, mostly from graft donor cells, taken 360 days after TCRalphabeta/CD19-depleted stem cell transplant. The chain combines TRBV11-2 with TRBJ2-1; no firm D call. The TCR originated in a male patient aged 2-15 years who had a stem cell transplant for acute myeloid leukemia, so the T cells may come from the graft donor. The CDR3 DNA is TGTGCCAGCAGCTTGCATGAGCAGTTCTTC. Translated, it gives CASSLHEQFF.